These 4 T cell receptor beta chains were all obtained from the same sample, sequenced in a study of regulatory T cells in long-lasting Graves disease. The time point here: persistent/refractory GD, antithyroid drugs over 5 years with positive TRAb. From PBMCs, RNA was extracted and then used to make the TCR library. Researchers made TCR beta libraries by using iRepertoire HTBI primers and running Arm-PCR on CDR3 regions. One entry per CDR3 protein, called by TCRdb with MiXCR from the multiplex PCR reads. The sample yields fewer than 450,000 distinct CDR3 sequences, less than 25% seen once. Material: peripheral blood mononuclear cells (PBMCs), obtained when the disease was refractory, from a patient treated with antithyroid drugs. All receptors come from a female donor with Graves disease.

This clonotype was seen ten or more times. The rearrangement joins TRBV6-1 to TRBJ2-7, with 9 bases matching TRBD1. V shed 8 bases, J shed 5 bases, and the junction held 16 bases outside the gene matches. This CDR3 is 16 amino acids long. Germline lookup yields CDR1 MNHNS and CDR2 SASEGT. CDR3 nucleotides: TGTGCCAGCCATTATAGATTCGGGGACAGGGTCGACGAGCAGTACTTC. Encoded protein: CASHYRFGDRVDEQYF.

The chain recombines TRBV3-1 with TRBJ1-1; perhaps TRBD1 as D (5 bases). Germline V gene data show CDR1 as LGHDT and CDR2 as YNNKEL (reference sequence). Trimming removed 5 bases at V and 6 bases at J, with 10 bases between. This CDR3 has 12 amino acids. This CDR3 is CASSIPGSEAFF. The CDR3 bases are TGTGCCAGCAGCATACCAGGGTCTGAAGCTTTCTTT.

This clonotype was seen more than once but under ten times. The chain employs TRBV29-1 and TRBJ2-2; no clear D gene. The length of the CDR3 is 13 residues. Deletions cut 6 bases from V and 5 bases from J, with 13 bases between. Germline CDR1 and CDR2: SQVTM and ANQGSEA. CDR3 loop: CSVAGRSTGELFF. The CDR3, as DNA: TGCAGCGTGGCAGGACGGTCGACCGGGGAGCTGTTTTTT.

This clonotype was recorded at least ten times. The chain employs TRBV11-2 and TRBJ2-2, with D perhaps TRBD1 or TRBD2 (5 bases each). Trimming removed 5 bases from V and 8 bases from J, with 21 bases in between. The V gene's germline CDR1 is SGHAT and CDR2 FQNNGV. The CDR3 has 16 residues. The CDR3, as DNA: TGTGCCAGCAGCACCGTGGGGACCTACGGGGCAGGGGAGCTGTTTTTT. It encodes CASSTVGTYGAGELFF.